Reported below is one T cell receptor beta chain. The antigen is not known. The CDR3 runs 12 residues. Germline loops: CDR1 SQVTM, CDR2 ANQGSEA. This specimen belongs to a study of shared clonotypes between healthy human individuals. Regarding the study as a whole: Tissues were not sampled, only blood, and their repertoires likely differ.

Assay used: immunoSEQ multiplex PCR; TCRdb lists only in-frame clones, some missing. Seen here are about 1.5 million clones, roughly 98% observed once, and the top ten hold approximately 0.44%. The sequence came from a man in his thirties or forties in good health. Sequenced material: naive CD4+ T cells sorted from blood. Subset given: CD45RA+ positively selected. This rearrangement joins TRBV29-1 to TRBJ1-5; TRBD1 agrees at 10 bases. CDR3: CKGQGPTQPQHF. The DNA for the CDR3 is TGCAAGGGACAGGGGCCCACTCAGCCCCAGCATTTT.